These 32 T cell receptor beta chains share one sample of origin, sequenced in a study of radiation and T cells in renal cell carcinoma. Data came from immunoSEQ multiplex PCR; TCRdb stores just in-frame clones and leaves some out. This table holds some 120,000 clones, around 89% found once. As for time point: blood 2 weeks post-SBRT. Treatment: 15 Gy SBRT to primary tumor, nephrectomy 4 weeks later. The material sequenced was blood, taken from a patient whose treatment included radiotherapy and nephrectomy. These TCRs come from a woman aged 65 to 85 with renal cell carcinoma.

The chain links TRBV4-1 to TRBJ2-1, with D perhaps being TRBD1 or TRBD2 (6 bases each). The germline V and J ends were trimmed by 0 bases and 4 bases, with 13 bases remaining between them. The CDR3 covers 16 residues. The germline V gene encodes CDR1 MGHRA and CDR2 YSYEKL. CDR3 sequence: CASSQEGTGAYNEQFF. Written as DNA, the CDR3 is TGCGCCAGCAGCCAAGAAGGAACGGGGGCGTACAATGAGCAGTTCTTC.

The chain carries TRBV4-1 and TRBJ2-3, with D perhaps TRBD1 or TRBD2 (5 bases each). V was clipped by 1 base and J by 1 base, with 15 bases between them. Germline V gene lookup returns CDR1 MGHRA and CDR2 YSYEKL. This CDR3 comprises 17 residues. CDR3 in DNA: TGCGCCAGCAGCCAAGCGATTCCGGGACGCCGCACAGATACGCAGTATTTT. This encodes CASSQAIPGRRTDTQYF.

The J gene is TRBJ1-5, the V gene TRBV15; 7 bases line up with TRBD1. The V gene's germline CDR1 is LNHNV and CDR2 YYDKDF (reference sequence). V dropped 1 base and J dropped 7; count of bases not matched to a gene: 22. The CDR3 runs to 20 residues. CDR3 coding DNA: TGTGCCACCAGCAGAGCTGTAGGTTTTTGGGCAGGGGGATTTGGGCAGCCCCAGCATTTT. Protein product: CATSRAVGFWAGGFGQPQHF.

The chain carries TRBV7-9 and TRBJ2-7; tentatively, D is TRBD2 (6 bases). Trimming cost V 1 base and J 7 bases, with 14 bases left between them. CDR1 is SEHNR and CDR2 is FQNEAQ in the germline V gene (reference sequence). This CDR3 is 14 amino acids long. This chain's CDR3 is CASSLGLGDSEQYF. CDR3 in DNA: TGTGCCAGCAGCTTAGGACTAGGGGACTCTGAGCAGTACTTC.

The V call is TRBV19, the J call TRBJ2-2; perhaps TRBD2 as D (5 bases). The CDR3 totals 14 residues. Germline V gene sequence: CDR1 LNHDA, CDR2 SQIVND (reference sequence). Trimming removed 6 bases from V and 3 bases from J, with 11 bases in between. CDR3 region: CASRPTGDTGELFF. The DNA of the CDR3 is TGTGCCAGTAGGCCTACCGGGGACACCGGGGAGCTGTTTTTT.

The chain employs TRBV19 and TRBJ2-2; the match to TRBD2 covers 13 bases. V was pared by 5 bases and J by 6 bases, with 6 bases of the junction left unmatched. The length of the CDR3 is 16 residues. In germline, CDR1 is LNHDA, CDR2 SQIVND (reference sequence). The CDR3 sequence is CASSPATSGGAGELFF. The CDR3 region has the DNA TGTGCCAGTAGTCCCGCAACTAGCGGGGGGGCCGGGGAGCTGTTTTTT.

This chain joins TRBV27 and TRBJ2-4, with D possibly being TRBD1 (6 bases). The CDR3 is 20 amino acids. The V gene's germline CDR1 is MNHEY and CDR2 SMNVEV (reference sequence). V was shortened by 6 bases and J by 1 base, with 28 bases between the two germline ends. CDR3 DNA sequence: TGTGCCAGCAGCCAATCCTATCGCGGGTCTGCTCAGGGGGCCAAAAACATTCAGTACTTC. Its translation: CASSQSYRGSAQGAKNIQYF.

This chain uses TRBV27 with TRBJ1-2; D uncertain. CDR1 MNHEY and CDR2 SMNVEV come from the germline V gene (reference sequence). Trimming removed 3 bases from V and 5 bases from J, with 13 bases in between. CDR3 size: 14 residues. CDR3 region: CASSFVPPGYGYTF. The CDR3, as DNA: TGTGCCAGCAGTTTTGTACCCCCAGGATATGGCTACACCTTC.

The chain has TRBV30 and TRBJ2-7, with a possible D match to TRBD2 (5 bases). Germline V gives CDR1 GTSNPN, CDR2 SVGIG (reference sequence). Trimming removed 5 bases at V and 6 bases at J, with 14 bases between. The CDR3 length is 12 residues. The CDR3 sequence is CAWGNTGSEQYF. The CDR3 DNA reads TGTGCCTGGGGGAATACGGGGAGCGAGCAGTACTTC.

Here the CDR3 DNA reads TGTGCCAGCAGTGGGGGAGTGGAAAACACCATATATTTT. This translates into CASSGGVENTIYF. This chain uses TRBV6-6 with TRBJ1-3, with a possible D match to TRBD1 (5 bases). The V end was cut by 5 bases, the J end by 6 bases, with 11 bases between. This CDR3 is 13 amino acids long. CDR1 and CDR2 from the germline V gene are MNHNY and SVGAGI (reference sequence).

This CDR3 is CASSYWVGNSGNTIYF. The CDR3 DNA sequence: TGTGCCAGCAGTTACTGGGTTGGTAACTCTGGAAACACCATATATTTT. The chain joins TRBV6-6 to TRBJ1-3; D gene unclear. V was cut by 1 base and J by 0 bases, with 10 bases left in between. Germline V gives CDR1 MNHNY, CDR2 SVGAGI (reference sequence). The CDR3 has 16 amino acids.

This clone was seen a handful of times. The chain is built from TRBV5-4 and TRBJ2-7, with unresolved D. The germline V and J ends were trimmed by 1 base and 4 bases, with 6 bases remaining between them. CDR1 is SGHNT, CDR2 YYREEE, per germline (reference sequence). CDR3 size: 12 residues. The CDR3 protein is CASSLTPYEQYF. Written as DNA, the CDR3 is TGTGCCAGCAGCTTGACGCCTTACGAGCAGTACTTC.

The genes are TRBV19 and TRBJ2-7; TRBD2 matches 11 bases. CDR1 LNHDA and CDR2 SQIVND come from the germline V gene (reference sequence). V shed 7 bases, J shed 7 bases, and the junction held 12 bases outside the gene matches. CDR3 length: 15 amino acids. CDR3 region: CASTPRLAGLDEQYF. In DNA, the CDR3 is TGTGCCAGTACCCCGCGACTAGCGGGGCTAGATGAGCAGTACTTC.

This clone was counted only a few times. The J gene is TRBJ1-4, the V gene TRBV7-2, with no clear D. From germline, CDR1 is SGHTA and CDR2 FQGNSA. Deletions cut 5 bases from V and 3 bases from J, with 10 bases between. The CDR3 runs 14 residues. CDR3 sequence reads: CASSRRGANEKLFF. The CDR3, as DNA: TGTGCCAGCAGCCGACGGGGAGCTAATGAAAAACTGTTTTTT. Full variable domain (rest looked up from reference TRBV7-2 and TRBJ1-4): GAGVSQSPSNKVTEKGKDVELRCDPISGHTALYWYRQSLGQGLEFLIYFQGNSAPDKSGLPSDRFSAERTGGSVSTLTIQRTQQEDSAVYLCASSRRGANEKLFFGSGTQLSVL.

The chain uses TRBV7-9 and TRBJ1-2; TRBD1 is a possible D gene (5 bases). CDR3 length: 15 amino acids. Germline assignment: CDR1 SEHNR and CDR2 FQNEAQ (reference sequence). Trimming shortened V by 6 bases and J by 4 bases, and 18 bases separated the two germline ends. The CDR3 region is CASRDLGDPAYGYTF. CDR3 in DNA: TGTGCCAGCAGGGATCTGGGGGACCCCGCCTATGGCTACACCTTC.

The V and J genes are TRBV5-4 and TRBJ1-1; TRBD1 matches 8 bases. CDR3 length: 16 amino acids. The germline V gene encodes CDR1 SGHNT and CDR2 YYREEE (reference sequence). V shed 0 bases and J 3 bases; nucleotides not matched to a gene: 7. CDR3 nucleotides: TGTGCCAGCAGCTTGGCCCAGGCAGGGGGCGACACTGAAGCTTTCTTT. Encoded protein: CASSLAQAGGDTEAFF.

The chain couples TRBV15 to TRBJ2-3, with 12 bases aligning to TRBD2. The CDR3 consists of 16 residues. Trimming at V came to 0 bases and at J to 8 bases, leaving 6 bases not matched to a gene. From germline, CDR1 is LNHNV and CDR2 YYDKDF (reference sequence). The CDR3 coding sequence is TGTGCCACCAGCAGAGATAGCCTAGCGGGGGGGCCTACGCAGTATTTT. Protein sequence: CATSRDSLAGGPTQYF.

The gene calls are TRBV4-2 and TRBJ1-6; D gene uncertain. V shed 0 bases and J shed 0 bases, with 6 bases lying between them. Germline lookup yields CDR1 LGHNA and CDR2 YNFKEQ. The CDR3 runs to 16 residues. The CDR3 region has the DNA TGTGCCAGCAGCCAAGATCCCCACTCCTATAATTCACCCCTCCACTTT. It translates to CASSQDPHSYNSPLHF.

The chain is built from TRBV7-2 and TRBJ1-2, with D possibly being TRBD1 (6 bases). This CDR3 region has 15 residues. Trimming stripped 4 bases from V and 0 bases from J, with 12 bases between. CDR1 and CDR2 (germline): SGHTA, FQGNSA. This CDR3 reads CASSYTGRANYGYTF. The CDR3 DNA sequence: TGTGCCAGCAGCTATACAGGGAGAGCTAACTATGGCTACACCTTC.

The V gene is TRBV9, the J gene TRBJ2-5, with D possibly matching TRBD2 (7 bases). CDR1 is SGDLS and CDR2 is YYNGEE in the germline V gene. V shed 4 bases and J shed 7 bases, with 17 bases lying between them. CDR3 length: 14 residues. The CDR3: CASSLKGGDATQYF. The CDR3 coding sequence is TGTGCCAGCAGCCTCAAGGGGGGGGACGCGACCCAGTACTTC.

The chain uses TRBV7-6 and TRBJ1-6; 7 bases align to TRBD1. The V and J ends lost 5 bases and 5 bases, in that order; junction bases with no gene match: 3. The V gene's germline CDR1 is SGHVS and CDR2 FNYEAQ. The CDR3 totals 14 residues. CDR3 sequence (DNA): TGTGCCAGCAGCGCGGGGACAGATAATTCACCCCTCCACTTT. Translating it yields CASSAGTDNSPLHF.

The chain employs TRBV21-1 and TRBJ1-5; TRBD1, as called in the table, went unchecked against the DNA. TRBV21-1 counts as a pseudogene. This CDR3 is built from 22 residues. The CDR3 here is CASSKVVTGTGRSSGANQPQHF. The CDR3 DNA reads as TGTGCCAGCAGCAAAGTTGTGACCGGGACAGGGCGCTCAAGCGGGGCCAATCAGCCCCAGCATTTT.

This rearrangement joins TRBV28 to TRBJ1-6; TRBD1 might be the D (6 bases). Germline lookup yields CDR1 MDHEN and CDR2 SYDVKM. This CDR3 is 14 amino acids long. V was cut by 5 bases and J by 5 bases, with 10 bases left in between. The CDR3 here is CASSPQGNNSPLHF. CDR3 in DNA: TGTGCCAGCAGTCCCCAGGGGAATAATTCACCCCTCCACTTT.

This chain links TRBV18 with TRBJ2-2; D possibly corresponds to TRBD1 (6 bases). V dropped 3 bases and J dropped 4 bases, with 12 bases sitting between them. This CDR3 has 15 amino acids. The germline gives CDR1 KGHSH, CDR2 LQKENI. The CDR3 coding sequence is TGTGCCAGCTCACCGGGACAAACATTCACCGGGGAGCTGTTTTTT. It translates to CASSPGQTFTGELFF.

This chain links TRBV2 with TRBJ2-1; no reliable D call. This CDR3 region has 12 residues. The ends were cut back, 6 bases at V and 6 bases at J, with 9 bases in the middle. Germline assignment: CDR1 SNHLY and CDR2 FYNNEI. CDR3 sequence (DNA): TGTGCCAGCAGCAACCCGGGCAATGAGCAGTTCTTC. This encodes CASSNPGNEQFF.

The chain carries TRBV27 and TRBJ1-5; D uncertain. The CDR3 length is 11 residues. Germline V gene lookup returns CDR1 MNHEY and CDR2 SMNVEV (reference sequence). The V and J ends lost 6 bases and 6 bases respectively, with 6 bases between them. The CDR3 spells CASRLSQPQHF. The CDR3 DNA reads as TGTGCCAGCAGGTTGTCTCAGCCCCAGCATTTT.

The chain joins TRBV7-6 to TRBJ2-7, with D perhaps given as TRBD1 or TRBD2 (5 bases each). Trimming took off 5 bases at V and 6 bases at J, with 23 bases between the two ends. From germline, CDR1 is SGHVS and CDR2 FNYEAQ. CDR3 length: 16 residues. DNA for the CDR3: TGTGCCAGCAGCCCTATCCGTGCCATTAATGGGGGCGAGCAGTACTTC. Amino acids: CASSPIRAINGGEQYF.

The chain links TRBV5-5 to TRBJ1-2, with 7 bases identical to TRBD1. This CDR3 is built from 15 residues. Trimming at V came to 4 bases and at J to 2 bases, leaving 8 bases not matched to a gene. CDR1 SGHKS and CDR2 YYEKEE come from the germline V gene (reference sequence). CDR3 DNA: TGTGCCAGCAGCATACTGGGACAGTTAAACTATGGCTACACCTTC. Translated, it gives CASSILGQLNYGYTF.

This chain joins TRBV7-2 and TRBJ2-7; 10 bases are shared with TRBD1. The CDR3 extends over 16 amino acids. V lost 5 bases, J lost 2 bases, and 9 bases stayed unmatched. Germline CDR1 and CDR2: SGHTA and FQGNSA. The chain's CDR3 is CASSPDGTGVTYEQYF. DNA of the CDR3: TGTGCCAGCAGCCCAGACGGGACAGGGGTCACCTACGAGCAGTACTTC.

The rearrangement uses TRBV27 and TRBJ1-6; D gene unclear. CDR1 is MNHEY and CDR2 is SMNVEV in the germline V gene (reference sequence). The V end was cut by 6 bases, the J end by 11 bases, with 17 bases between. This CDR3 region has 14 residues. CDR3 loop: CASSLLRGNAPLHF. The CDR3 coding sequence is TGTGCCAGCAGCCTCTTGAGAGGGAACGCACCCCTCCACTTT.

This clone was seen just once. V is TRBV18 and J is TRBJ2-1, with D possibly matching TRBD2 (6 bases). V was pared by 2 bases and J by 3 bases, with 20 bases between. The germline CDR1 and CDR2 sequences are KGHSH and LQKENI. The CDR3 spans 18 residues. CDR3 bases: TGTGCCAGCTCACCATTCCTCATCGCGGGGTTAGACTACAATGAGCAGTTCTTC. It is translated as CASSPFLIAGLDYNEQFF.

The gene calls are TRBV7-2 and TRBJ2-7; D unresolved. Germline CDR1 and CDR2: SGHTA and FQGNSA. The germline V and J ends were trimmed by 5 bases and 4 bases, with 9 bases remaining between them. CDR3 size: 12 residues. The CDR3 is CASSTYRYEQYF. The CDR3, as DNA: TGTGCCAGCAGCACCTATAGGTACGAGCAGTACTTC.